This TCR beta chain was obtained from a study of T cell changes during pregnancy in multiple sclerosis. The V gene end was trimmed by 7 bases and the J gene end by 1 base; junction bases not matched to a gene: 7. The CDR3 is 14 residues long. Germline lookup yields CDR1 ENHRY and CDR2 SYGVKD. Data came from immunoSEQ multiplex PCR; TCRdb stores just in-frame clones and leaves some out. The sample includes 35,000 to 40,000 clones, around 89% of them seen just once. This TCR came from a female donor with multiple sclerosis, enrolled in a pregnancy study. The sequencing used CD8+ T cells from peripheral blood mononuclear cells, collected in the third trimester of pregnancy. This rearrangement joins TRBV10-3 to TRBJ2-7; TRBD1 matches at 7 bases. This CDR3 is CAITDRARSYEQYF. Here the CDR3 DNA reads TGTGCCATCACCGACAGGGCTAGATCCTACGAGCAGTACTTC.